Here is one T cell receptor beta chain with its context. Its antigen is currently unknown. This sample stems from a study of tissue T cells after allogeneic stem cell transplantation. Looking at the study overall: Of the grafts for graft-versus-host disease patients, several were unmodified and three CD34-selected.

Broader study findings: Blood and spleen captured only part of the tissue TCR repertoire.

Enrolled prospectively were adult allogeneic hematopoietic cell transplant recipients whose graft-versus-host disease was steroid-refractory. The protocol was immunoSEQ multiplex PCR, while the TCRdb copy is restricted to in-frame clones and leaves out a portion. This table holds 3,400 or so clones, around 67% found once. CDR3 length equals 14 residues. Trimming took 1 base from V and 3 from J, leaving 8 bases between them. From germline, CDR1 is MGHRA and CDR2 YSYEKL. This receptor was taken from a male patient aged 60 or older with steroid-refractory graft-versus-host disease after an allogeneic stem cell transplant. Some T cells may have originated in the graft donor. This sample comprised left colon tissue, obtained at autopsy. J is TRBJ2-3 and V is TRBV4-1; D ambiguous. The CDR3: CASSQGAGTDTQYF. The CDR3 region has the DNA TGCGCCAGCAGCCAAGGGGCTGGGACAGATACGCAGTATTTT.